This T cell receptor (beta chain) was retrieved from a study of post-analysis software for immune sequencing data (dated by TCRdb to between 2014 and 2017). Broadly, across the study: Disease courses on record covered relapsing-remitting, secondary progressive and progressive-relapsing multiple sclerosis, though some patients had no subtype annotation. The multiple sclerosis patient repertoires were compared with more than 9 previously published healthy control repertoires from donors aged roughly 6 to 27 years. A subset of samples was prepared in parallel using single-end sample barcoding, then pooled and co-amplified after Illumina adapter ligation.

To demonstrate the VDJtools post-analysis software, TCR beta repertoires were profiled from the peripheral blood of some 12 young patients with multiple sclerosis. The multiple sclerosis patients were children and adolescents between roughly 6 and 16 years of age. Library generation was performed with PCR. Sequenced on an Illumina HiSeq 2500. To reduce PCR and sequencing biases, unique molecular identifiers were built into the TCR beta cDNA libraries. About 500,000 cDNA molecules were obtained for every 1 to 10 million input T cells, so each molecule roughly corresponded to one T cell. Patient libraries were prepared and sequenced with the same protocol used for the earlier healthy control dataset. Samples belonging to the same batch were prepared together, multiplexed and sequenced on a shared HiSeq lane. The study's own analysis went as follows. Raw barcoded reads were processed with MIGEC, discarding single-read molecular identifier groups before consensus assembly and CDR3 extraction. VDJtools was used for post-analysis of the clonotype tables, and diversity was normalized by down-sampling every dataset to the size of the smallest sample. To correct batch-related cross-sample contamination, repertoire overlap clustering matched CDR3 amino acid sequences but not nucleotide sequences. Starting from the raw public reads, TCRdb applied fastp trimming at Q25, assembled clones with MiXCR and retained in-frame beta chains. A single entry per CDR3 protein holds the most common genes and DNA from its merged rows. These V and J calls derive from TCRdb rather than the authors' analysis. The sample has approximately 690,000 distinct CDR3 sequences on record, about 60% of them singletons. The ten biggest clones cover approximately 10% of the sample.

The germline V gene encodes CDR1 ENHRY and CDR2 SYGVKD. Measured from the cysteine to the phenylalanine, the CDR3 is 12 residues long. CDR3 DNA is the only sequence kept; it has 36 bases, read in frame from the first base. V ends up 11 bases short and J 10 bases short, with an unmatched junction base count of 7. Paper-wide results and their limitations: Compared with controls, multiple sclerosis patients had significantly lower normalized Chao1 diversity, a finding suggesting substantial peripheral T-cell clonal expansion. The multiple sclerosis patient group was slightly younger than the control group. When samples were clustered directly using the F measure, samples prepared in the same batch co-clustered strongly, which prompted a batch-effect correction. Patients showed significantly higher frequencies than controls for several TRBV segments, among them TRBV5-6, TRBV5-1 and TRBV20-1.

To note about this clonotype: Its binding antigen is unknown. There are no base qualities to consult, and no much larger clone falls within one base.

The chain uses TRBV10-3 and TRBJ1-6; TRBD1 fits 8 bases in the junction. The sequencing sample was made of blood. This clonotype originated in a girl aged 2 to 9 with multiple sclerosis. The CDR3 loop reads CAAQGAESPLHF. The DNA sequence is TGTGCCGCCCAGGGGGCTGAGTCACCCCTCCACTTT.